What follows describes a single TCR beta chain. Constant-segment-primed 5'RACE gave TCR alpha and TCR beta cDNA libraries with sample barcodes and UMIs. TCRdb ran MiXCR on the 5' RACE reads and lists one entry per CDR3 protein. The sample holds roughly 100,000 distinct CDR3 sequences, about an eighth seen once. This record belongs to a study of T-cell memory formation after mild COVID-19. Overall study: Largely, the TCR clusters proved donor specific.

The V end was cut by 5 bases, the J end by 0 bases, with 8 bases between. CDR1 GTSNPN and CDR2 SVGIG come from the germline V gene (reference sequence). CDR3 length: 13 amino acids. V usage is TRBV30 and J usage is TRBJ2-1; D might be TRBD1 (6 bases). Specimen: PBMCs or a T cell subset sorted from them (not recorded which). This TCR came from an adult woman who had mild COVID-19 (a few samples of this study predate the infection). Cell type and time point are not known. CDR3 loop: CAWARGSYNEQFF. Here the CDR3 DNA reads TGTGCCTGGGCCAGGGGCTCCTACAATGAGCAGTTCTTC.